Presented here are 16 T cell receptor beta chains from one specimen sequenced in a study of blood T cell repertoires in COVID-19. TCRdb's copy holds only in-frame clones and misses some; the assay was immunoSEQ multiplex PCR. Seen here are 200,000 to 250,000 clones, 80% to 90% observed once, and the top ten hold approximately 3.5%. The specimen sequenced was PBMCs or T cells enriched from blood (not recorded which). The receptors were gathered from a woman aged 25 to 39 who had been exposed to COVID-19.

CDR3 in DNA: TGTGCCAGCAGTTTAGGACTAGCGGGAGCAGAGACCCAGTACTTC. Protein sequence: CASSLGLAGAETQYF. The gene calls are TRBV28 and TRBJ2-5, with TRBD2 identical over 13 bases. The germline CDR1 and CDR2 sequences are MDHEN and SYDVKM. The trim removed 2 bases at V and 4 bases at J, leaving 1 base unmatched. The CDR3 is 15 residues long.

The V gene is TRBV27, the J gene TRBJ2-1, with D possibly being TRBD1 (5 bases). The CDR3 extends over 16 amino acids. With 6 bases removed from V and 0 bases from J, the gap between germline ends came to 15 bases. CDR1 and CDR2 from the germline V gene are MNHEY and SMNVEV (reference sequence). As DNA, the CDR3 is TGTGCCAGCAGCCTTGGACACTTCTTCTCCTACAATGAGCAGTTCTTC. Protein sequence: CASSLGHFFSYNEQFF.

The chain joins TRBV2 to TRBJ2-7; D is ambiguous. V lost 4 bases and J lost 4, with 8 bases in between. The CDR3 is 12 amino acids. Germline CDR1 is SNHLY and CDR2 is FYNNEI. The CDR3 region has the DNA TGTGCCAGCAGTGTGTCTATATACGAGCAGTACTTC. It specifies CASSVSIYEQYF. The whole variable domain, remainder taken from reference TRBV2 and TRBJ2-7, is EPEVTQTPSHQVTQMGQEVILRCVPISNHLYFYWYRQILGQKVEFLVSFYNNEISEKSEIFDDQFSVERPDGSNFTLKIRSTKLEDSAMYFCASSVSIYEQYFGPGTRLTVT.

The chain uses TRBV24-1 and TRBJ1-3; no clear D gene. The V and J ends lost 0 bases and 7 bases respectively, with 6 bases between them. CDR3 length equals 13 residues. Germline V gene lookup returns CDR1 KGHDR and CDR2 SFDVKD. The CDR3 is CATSDLTGNTIYF. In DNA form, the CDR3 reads TGTGCCACCAGTGATTTGACGGGGAACACCATATATTTT.

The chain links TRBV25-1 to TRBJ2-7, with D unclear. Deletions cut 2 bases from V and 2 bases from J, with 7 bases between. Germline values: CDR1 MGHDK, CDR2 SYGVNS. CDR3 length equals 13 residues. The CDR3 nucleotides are TGTGCCAGCAGTGAACCGGTCCCCTACGAGCAGTACTTC. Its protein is CASSEPVPYEQYF.

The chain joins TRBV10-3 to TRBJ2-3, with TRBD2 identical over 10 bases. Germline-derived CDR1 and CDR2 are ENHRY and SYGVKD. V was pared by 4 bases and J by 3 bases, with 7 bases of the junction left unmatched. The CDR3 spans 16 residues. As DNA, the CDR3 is TGTGCCATCAGTGCAGCTAGCGGGAGTGTAACAGATACGCAGTATTTT. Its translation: CAISAASGSVTDTQYF.

In DNA form, the CDR3 reads TGTGCCAGCAGCGCCGGGAGGGCCTCTTACGAGCAGTACTTC. It encodes CASSAGRASYEQYF. V gene TRBV9 combines with J gene TRBJ2-7; 8 nucleotides line up with TRBD2. V lost 3 bases to trimming and J lost 4 bases; unmatched junction nucleotides: 6. The CDR3 has 14 amino acids. Germline V CDR1 and CDR2: SGDLS, YYNGEE.

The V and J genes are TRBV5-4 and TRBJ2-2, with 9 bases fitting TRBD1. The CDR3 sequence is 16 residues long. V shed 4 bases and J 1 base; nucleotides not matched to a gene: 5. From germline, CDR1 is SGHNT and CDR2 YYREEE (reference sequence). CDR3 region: CASSTPGQGNTGELFF. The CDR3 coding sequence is TGTGCCAGCAGCACCCCGGGACAGGGGAACACCGGGGAGCTGTTTTTT. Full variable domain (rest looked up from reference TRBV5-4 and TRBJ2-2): ETGVTQSPTHLIKTRGQQVTLRCSSQSGHNTVSWYQQALGQGPQFIFQYYREEENGRGNFPPRFSGLQFPNYSSELNVNALELDDSALYLCASSTPGQGNTGELFFGEGSRLTVL.

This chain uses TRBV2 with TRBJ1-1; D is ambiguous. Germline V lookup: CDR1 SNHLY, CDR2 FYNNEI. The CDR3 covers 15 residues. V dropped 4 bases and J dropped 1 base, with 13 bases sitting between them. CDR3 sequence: CASSVVRRANTEAFF. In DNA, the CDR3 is TGTGCCAGCAGTGTTGTTCGCCGAGCGAACACTGAAGCTTTCTTT.

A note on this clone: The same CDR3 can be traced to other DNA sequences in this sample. The CDR3 here is CATSRDRVNTEAFF. CDR3 nucleotide sequence: TGTGCCACCAGCAGAGATAGAGTGAACACTGAAGCTTTCTTT. The genes are TRBV15 and TRBJ1-1; no definite D call. This CDR3 comprises 14 residues. The germline V gene encodes CDR1 LNHNV and CDR2 YYDKDF (reference sequence). V lost 0 bases to trimming and J lost 0 bases, with 5 bases between them.

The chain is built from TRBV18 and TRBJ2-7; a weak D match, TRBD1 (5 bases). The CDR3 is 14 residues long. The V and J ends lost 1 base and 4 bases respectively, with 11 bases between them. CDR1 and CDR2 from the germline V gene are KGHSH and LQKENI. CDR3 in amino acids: CASSPLDSIYEQYF. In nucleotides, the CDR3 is TGTGCCAGCTCACCACTAGACAGTATTTACGAGCAGTACTTC.

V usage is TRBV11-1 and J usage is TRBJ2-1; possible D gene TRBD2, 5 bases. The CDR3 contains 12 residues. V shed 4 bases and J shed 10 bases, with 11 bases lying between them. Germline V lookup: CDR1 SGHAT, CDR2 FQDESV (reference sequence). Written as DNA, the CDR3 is TGTGCCAGCAGCTCTCGGACTGGAGAGCAGTTCTTC. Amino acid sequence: CASSSRTGEQFF.

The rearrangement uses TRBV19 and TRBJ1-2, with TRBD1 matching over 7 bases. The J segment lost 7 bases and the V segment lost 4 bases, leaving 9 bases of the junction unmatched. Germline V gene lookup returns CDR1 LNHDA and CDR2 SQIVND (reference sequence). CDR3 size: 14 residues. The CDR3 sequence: CASSKDRDWGGYTF. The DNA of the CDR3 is TGTGCCAGTAGTAAAGACAGGGATTGGGGTGGCTACACCTTC.

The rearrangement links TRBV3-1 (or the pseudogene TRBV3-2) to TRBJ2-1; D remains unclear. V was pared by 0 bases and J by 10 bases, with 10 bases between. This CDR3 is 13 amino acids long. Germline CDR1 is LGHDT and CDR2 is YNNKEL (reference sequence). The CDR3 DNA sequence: TGTGCCAGCAGCCAAGATTGGCTTCTCGAGCAGTTCTTC. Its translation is CASSQDWLLEQFF.

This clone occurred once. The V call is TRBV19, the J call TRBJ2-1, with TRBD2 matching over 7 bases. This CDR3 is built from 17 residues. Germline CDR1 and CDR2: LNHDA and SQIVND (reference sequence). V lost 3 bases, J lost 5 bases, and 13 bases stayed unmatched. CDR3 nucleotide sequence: TGTGCCAGTAGTATCGGGAGGAAACTAGCCTTCAACAATGAGCAGTTCTTC. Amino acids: CASSIGRKLAFNNEQFF.

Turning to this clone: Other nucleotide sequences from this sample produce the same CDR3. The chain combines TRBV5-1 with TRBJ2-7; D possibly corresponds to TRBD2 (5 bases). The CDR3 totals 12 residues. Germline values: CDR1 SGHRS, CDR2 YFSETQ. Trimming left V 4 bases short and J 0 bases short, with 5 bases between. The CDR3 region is CASSRDSYEQYF. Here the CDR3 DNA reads TGCGCCAGCAGCCGGGACTCCTACGAGCAGTACTTC. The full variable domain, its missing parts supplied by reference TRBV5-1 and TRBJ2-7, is KAGVTQTPRYLIKTRGQQVTLSCSPISGHRSVSWYQQTPGQGLQFLFEYFSETQRNKGNFPGRFSGRQFSNSRSEMNVSTLELGDSALYLCASSRDSYEQYFGPGTRLTVT.